This T cell receptor (beta chain) was observed in a study of tumor-infiltrating lymphocytes in oesophageal squamous cell carcinoma. The CDR3 has 19 residues. From germline, CDR1 is SGHTA and CDR2 FQGTGA. Trimming took off 0 bases at V and 2 bases at J, with 19 bases between the two ends. One entry per CDR3 protein results from TCRdb running MiXCR on the PCR reads. Of 13,000 to 15,000 distinct CDR3 sequences listed, approximately 48% are singletons. V gene TRBV7-3 combines with J gene TRBJ2-2, with D possibly TRBD2 on 6 matching bases. This receptor was identified in a male donor with esophageal squamous cell carcinoma. Sequenced: blood. CDR3 DNA: TGTGCCAGCAGCTTAACGTTAGCGGCCCCGTCGGGAAACACCGGGGAGCTGTTTTTT. Its translation is CASSLTLAAPSGNTGELFF.